This TCR beta chain was obtained from a study of blood T cell repertoires in COVID-19. Study details: COVID-19 samples, acute and convalescent, were from the United States, Italy and Spain.

CDR3 size: 14 residues. Germline V CDR1 and CDR2: KGHSH, LQKENI. V shed 4 bases and J shed 7 bases, with 11 bases lying between them. In the original processing: Using reference gene primer amplification, nucleated cell counts were estimated. Generated by immunoSEQ multiplex PCR, the TCRdb table keeps only in-frame clones and is missing some. V and J calls and clone size are copied from that table; D and trimming were computed from the DNA. The sample has roughly 200,000 clones, roughly 86% seen once. The chain has TRBV18 and TRBJ1-6; D is possibly TRBD1 (5 bases). The specimen was peripheral blood. The sequence was obtained from a man in his late teens or twenties with active or convalescent COVID-19. The CDR3 sequence: CASSQDMDNSPLHF. CDR3 nucleotides: TGTGCCAGCTCACAGGACATGGACAATTCACCCCTCCACTTT. Complete variable domain (other parts from reference TRBV18 and TRBJ1-6): NAGVMQNPRHLVRRRGQEARLRCSPMKGHSHVYWYRQLPEEGLKFMVYLQKENIIDESGMPKERFSAEFPKEGPSILRIQQVVRGDSAAYFCASSQDMDNSPLHFGNGTRLTVT.